This paragraph reports one TCR beta chain. As yet, its antigen is unknown. This entry comes from a study of radiation and T cells in renal cell carcinoma. Study-level results: From baseline, blood top tumor clonotypes peaked at 2 weeks post-radiation.

Described time point: blood 4 weeks post-SBRT, at nephrectomy. Treatment here: 15 Gy SBRT to primary tumor, nephrectomy 4 weeks later. CDR1 is SGHRS, CDR2 YFSETQ, per germline. This CDR3 has 21 residues. V lost 2 bases and J lost 1; bases outside the gene matches: 19. TCRdb's copy holds only in-frame clones and misses some; the assay was immunoSEQ multiplex PCR. The table includes around 100,000 clones, approximately 80% detected once. This TCR came from a man aged 55 to 70 with renal cell carcinoma. The J gene is TRBJ2-5, the V gene TRBV5-1, with 11 positions matching TRBD2. This specimen was blood, taken from a patient whose treatment included radiotherapy and nephrectomy. CDR3 bases: TGCGCCAGCAGCTTCCTAACTAGCGGGAGTGGTCCTGATAGAGTCCAAGAGACCCAGTACTTC. This translates into CASSFLTSGSGPDRVQETQYF.